The sequence of this T cell receptor beta chain was determined in a study of radiotherapy plus CTLA-4 blockade in lung cancer. A few counts support this clone. V shed 7 bases, J shed 0 bases, and the junction held 5 bases outside the gene matches. Germline CDR1 and CDR2: WSHSY and SAAADI. There are 16 residues in the CDR3. The table came from immunoSEQ multiplex PCR; TCRdb's copy has only in-frame clones and leaves some out. Counted here are roughly 57,000 clones, approximately 82% occurring once; the ten biggest clones make up 6.1%. The material sequenced was peripheral blood, taken from a patient treated with radiotherapy plus ipilimumab. The chain employs TRBV10-2 and TRBJ2-7; 14 bases are a match to TRBD2. The TCR sequence derives from a human donor with non-small cell lung cancer whose response to radiotherapy plus ipilimumab could not be evaluated. CDR3 sequence: CASTGTSGRSSYEQYF. CDR3 in DNA: TGCGCCAGCACCGGGACTAGCGGGAGAAGCTCCTACGAGCAGTACTTC.